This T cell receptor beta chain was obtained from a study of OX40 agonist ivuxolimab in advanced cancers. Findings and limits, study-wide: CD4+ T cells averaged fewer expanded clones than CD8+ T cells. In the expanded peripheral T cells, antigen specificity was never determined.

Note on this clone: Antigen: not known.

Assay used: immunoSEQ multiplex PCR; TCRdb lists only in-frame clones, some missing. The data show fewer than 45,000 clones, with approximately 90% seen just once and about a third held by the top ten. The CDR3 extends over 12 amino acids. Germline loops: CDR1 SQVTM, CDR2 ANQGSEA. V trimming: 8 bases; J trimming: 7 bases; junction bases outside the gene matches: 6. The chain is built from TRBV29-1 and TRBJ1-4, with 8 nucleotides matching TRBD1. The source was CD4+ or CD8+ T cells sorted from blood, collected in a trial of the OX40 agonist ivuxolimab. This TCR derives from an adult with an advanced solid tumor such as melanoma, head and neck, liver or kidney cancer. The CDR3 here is CSIRQGIEKLFF. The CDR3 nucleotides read TGCAGCATCAGACAGGGGATTGAAAAACTGTTTTTT.